These T cell receptor beta chains were read from a single sample in a study of response to subunit inactivated influenza vaccine. Each CDR3 protein is one row after TCRdb ran MiXCR on the RT-PCR reads. The top ten clones hold around 10% of a sample with hundreds of thousands of distinct CDR3 sequences, about 15% of them seen once. Sequenced here: PBMCs from blood, sampled about 12 days after vaccination. These receptors were taken from a man aged 50 to 59 who received an inactivated influenza vaccine. CDR3s include the opening cysteine and the closing phenylalanine or tryptophan. D genes are given only for firm matches. Size is stated for part of the rows, as once, few or many counts, or as a class when the clone is expanded.

d_call clone_size j_call v_call cdr3_aa cdr3_nt
. . TRBJ2-1 TRBV3-1 CASSPRASHNEQFF TGTGCCAGCAGCCCCCGGGCTTCGCACAATGAGCAGTTCTTC
. few TRBJ2-7 TRBV7-2 CASSFQLQATLPYEQYF TGTGCCAGCAGCTTTCAATTACAGGCGACCCTGCCTTACGAGCAGTACTTC
. few TRBJ2-1 TRBV6-2/TRBV6-3 CASSSRRDNEQFF TGTGCCAGCAGCTCCCGGAGGGACAATGAGCAGTTCTTC
TRBD1 . TRBJ2-5 TRBV6-1 CASSEGQGATQYF TGTGCCAGCAGTGAGGGACAGGGGGCGACCCAGTACTTC
. . TRBJ2-2 TRBV2 CASKRESPTGELFF TGTGCCAGCAAAAGAGAAAGCCCCACCGGGGAGCTGTTTTTT
. . TRBJ2-1 TRBV4-2 CASSRSDESSYNEQFF TGTGCCAGCAGCCGATCCGACGAGAGCTCCTACAATGAGCAGTTCTTC
. . TRBJ1-2 TRBV4-1 CASSLSRAANYGYTF TGCGCCAGCAGCCTAAGCAGGGCCGCAAACTATGGCTACACCTTC
. . TRBJ2-7 TRBV6-1 CASSRDRDALKQYF TGTGCCAGCAGTCGAGACCGGGACGCGCTCAAGCAGTACTTC
TRBD2 few TRBJ2-5 TRBV10-3 CASRGGGNQETQYF TGTGCCAGCCGGGGGGGCGGCAACCAAGAGACCCAGTACTTC
. . TRBJ2-7 TRBV6-2/TRBV6-3 CASTSPGGLEQYF TGTGCCAGCACCTCCCCCGGGGGGCTCGAGCAGTACTTC
. . TRBJ2-3 TRBV7-2 CASSPLSGYADTQYF TGTGCCAGCAGCCCCCTGTCGGGGTACGCAGATACGCAGTATTTT
. . TRBJ2-3 TRBV6-1 CASSVFRDKGTDTQYF TGTGCCAGCAGTGTATTCCGGGACAAGGGCACAGATACGCAGTATTTT
. few TRBJ2-1 TRBV7-8 CASSLVLGDEQFF TGTGCCAGCAGCTTAGTTCTAGGCGATGAGCAGTTCTTC
TRBD1 few TRBJ1-1 TRBV20-1 CSAPPWDRANTEAFF TGCAGTGCTCCGCCGTGGGACAGGGCGAACACTGAAGCTTTCTTT
. few TRBJ2-1 TRBV13 CASSFGRQYSYNEQFF TGTGCCAGCAGCTTTGGGAGACAGTATTCCTACAATGAGCAGTTCTTC
. few TRBJ2-7 TRBV5-1 CASSLHGSSYEQYF TGCGCCAGCAGCTTGCATGGCTCCTCCTACGAGCAGTACTTC
. . TRBJ2-7 TRBV7-9 CASSLWTDYEQYF TGTGCCAGCAGCTTATGGACGGACTACGAGCAGTACTTC
TRBD2 . TRBJ2-2 TRBV4-3 CASSPTPREGLTGELFF TGCGCCAGCAGCCCCACCCCCCGGGAGGGCCTGACCGGGGAGCTGTTTTTT
. many TRBJ1-2 TRBV29-1 CSVEIYGQGRNYGYTF TGCAGCGTTGAAATTTACGGGCAGGGCCGAAACTATGGCTACACCTTC
. few TRBJ2-7 TRBV6-1 CASSPALFSYEQYF TGTGCCAGCAGCCCGGCCCTCTTTTCGTACGAGCAGTACTTC
. few TRBJ2-7 TRBV2 CASSPSWEEYF TGTGCCAGCAGCCCGTCGTGGGAGGAGTACTTC
. many TRBJ2-7 TRBV18 CASSLGGRDEQYF TGTGCCAGCTCCCTCGGGGGGCGCGACGAGCAGTACTTC
TRBD1 few TRBJ1-1 TRBV7-3 CASSPGGQGYTEAFF TGTGCCAGCAGCCCCGGGGGACAGGGGTACACTGAAGCTTTCTTT
TRBD1 . TRBJ1-1 TRBV6-5 CASSLQGAREAFF TGTGCCAGCAGTTTACAGGGGGCGCGTGAAGCTTTCTTT
. . TRBJ1-6 TRBV6-5 CASSYDSVSSYNSPLHF TGTGCCAGCAGTTACGACAGCGTCAGCTCCTATAATTCACCCCTCCACTTT
TRBD2 . TRBJ2-1 TRBV28 CATRMSGSGNEQFF TGTGCTACAAGAATGAGCGGGAGTGGGAATGAGCAGTTCTTC
. . TRBJ1-2 TRBV20-1 CSATETGFAGYTF TGCAGTGCTACTGAGACGGGATTTGCGGGCTACACCTTC
TRBD1 many TRBJ2-1 TRBV14 CASKITDRDNEQFF TGTGCCAGCAAGATAACGGACAGGGACAATGAGCAGTTCTTC
. . TRBJ2-1 TRBV6-2/TRBV6-3 CASSYSIPNNEQFF TGTGCCAGCAGTTACTCGATTCCCAACAATGAGCAGTTCTTC
. . TRBJ2-1 TRBV27 CASSLLVGGRYNEQFF TGTGCCAGCAGTTTATTAGTGGGGGGCCGCTACAATGAGCAGTTCTTC
. . TRBJ2-5 TRBV5-5 CASSSLVGAETQYF TGTGCCAGCAGCTCGCTCGTGGGGGCGGAGACCCAGTACTTC
TRBD2 few TRBJ2-3 TRBV9 CASSVDGLAGADTQYF TGTGCCAGCAGCGTAGATGGACTAGCGGGAGCAGATACGCAGTATTTT
. many TRBJ2-2 TRBV12-3/TRBV12-4 CASILHGELFF TGTGCCAGCATTCTCCACGGGGAGCTGTTTTTT
. . TRBJ1-5 TRBV20-1 CSASGTVDQPQHF TGCAGTGCTAGCGGGACGGTTGATCAGCCCCAGCATTTT
. once TRBJ2-7 TRBV19 CASSIRTADSYERYF TGTGCCAGTAGTATAAGGACGGCCGACTCCTACGAGCGGTACTTC
. . TRBJ2-5 TRBV6-1 CASTPGSQETQYF TGTGCCAGCACTCCCGGGTCACAAGAGACCCAGTACTTC
. . TRBJ1-1 TRBV12-3/TRBV12-4 CASSLSVPRTEAFF TGTGCCAGCAGTTTATCGGTGCCGAGAACTGAAGCTTTCTTT
. . TRBJ2-5 TRBV7-2 CASREGLETQYF TGTGCCAGCCGAGAGGGATTGGAGACCCAGTACTTC
TRBD1 . TRBJ1-5 TRBV10-3 CATKRAGQEGQPQHF TGTGCCACCAAAAGGGCGGGACAGGAGGGCCAGCCCCAGCATTTT
TRBD1 few TRBJ1-2 TRBV6-5 CASSYSAGQGAYGYTF TGTGCCAGCAGTTACTCTGCGGGACAGGGGGCCTATGGCTACACCTTC
. few TRBJ2-1 TRBV20-1 CSATLGSYNEQFF TGCAGTGCCACCCTGGGATCCTACAATGAGCAGTTCTTC
. . TRBJ2-5 TRBV6-1 CASRLFKETQYF TGTGCCAGCAGGCTCTTCAAAGAGACCCAGTACTTC
. few TRBJ2-7 TRBV20-1 CSAGLQGPGGEQYF TGCAGTGCGGGACTACAGGGGCCAGGGGGAGAGCAGTACTTC
. few TRBJ2-1 TRBV28 CASSLTRGYNEQFF TGTGCCAGCAGCCTAACCCGGGGGTACAATGAGCAGTTCTTC
. . TRBJ2-1 TRBV5-1 CASSPRSLGNEQFF TGCGCCAGCAGCCCGCGGAGCCTAGGCAATGAGCAGTTCTTC
. few TRBJ2-7 TRBV5-1 CASSPAWVNSYEQYF TGCGCCAGCAGCCCCGCGTGGGTGAACTCCTACGAGCAGTACTTC
. . TRBJ1-1 TRBV4-2 CASSGWDADTEAFF TGTGCCAGCAGCGGATGGGACGCGGACACTGAAGCTTTCTTT
. . TRBJ2-1 TRBV12-3/TRBV12-4 CASNQLGPYNEQFF TGTGCCAGCAACCAATTGGGCCCCTACAATGAGCAGTTCTTC
. few TRBJ2-7 TRBV5-1 CASSPFGTETYEQYF TGCGCCAGCAGTCCCTTCGGGACGGAGACCTACGAGCAGTACTTC
. few TRBJ2-3 TRBV28 CASSLEDPSTDTQYF TGTGCCAGCAGTTTAGAGGACCCAAGCACAGATACGCAGTATTTT
TRBD1 . TRBJ2-1 TRBV24-1 CATSDPGTGANEQFF TGTGCCACCAGTGATCCCGGGACAGGGGCCAATGAGCAGTTCTTC